This T cell receptor beta chain is drawn from a study of memory CD4+ T cells and cytomegalovirus serostatus. General study findings and limits: The CMV-associated TCR signature appears largely within the CD4+ memory repertoire.

Single viable CD3+CD4+CD8-CD45RO+ cells were sorted as the memory CD4+ T cells. Serum IgG to CMV pp150, pp28, p38 and p52 defined serostatus. Only in-frame clones appear in the TCRdb table, and some are missing; sequencing was by immunoSEQ multiplex PCR. The sample has 50,000 or so clones, approximately 82% seen once. To note about this clone: Its antigen is still unknown.

The germline V gene has CDR1 MDHEN and CDR2 SYDVKM. V lost 3 bases and J lost 5, with 13 bases in between. The CDR3 loop spans 14 amino acids. The rearrangement links TRBV28 to TRBJ1-1; weak D call: TRBD1 (5 bases). The sequenced material came from memory CD4+ T cells from blood. This clonotype was obtained from an adult in good health and CMV-seropositive. The CDR3 sequence is CASSFAGSRTEAFF. CDR3 nucleotide sequence: TGTGCCAGCAGTTTTGCAGGGTCACGGACTGAAGCTTTCTTT.